This T cell receptor beta chain was profiled in a study of cytomegalovirus exposure and HLA in healthy donors. Study-wide background: Among the roughly 430 genotyped donors, 81% were placed in the Caucasian-associated ancestry cluster. Study-wide points: Using the classifier, cytomegalovirus status was reportedly diagnosed with high specificity and sensitivity.

On this clone itself: Its specificity is not known.

Trimming left V 5 bases short and J 2 bases short, with 13 bases between. Germline V gene lookup returns CDR1 SGHNT and CDR2 YENEEA. The CDR3 length is 15 residues. 60 Vbeta and 13 Jbeta primers were used in PCR. Original analysis: An analysis performed later counted about 80 million unique TCR beta chains (around 9.9 million of them shared). The table came from immunoSEQ multiplex PCR; TCRdb's copy has only in-frame clones and leaves some out. That table is the source of V, J and clone size, and D and trimming were worked out from the DNA. Of approximately 180,000 clones in the sample, roughly 80% were seen once.

V usage is TRBV11-3 and J usage is TRBJ2-1; a possible D gene is TRBD2 (5 bases). This TCR derives from a woman aged 18-29 years in good health and CMV-seronegative. Input material: PBMCs. Here the CDR3 DNA reads TGTGCCAGCAGCCCACGCAGCGGAACCTACAATGAGCAGTTCTTC. This gives the protein CASSPRSGTYNEQFF. Using reference TRBV11-3 and TRBJ2-1 for the parts outside the CDR3, the full variable domain is EAGVVQSPRYKIIEKKQPVAFWCNPISGHNTLYWYLQNLGQGPELLIRYENEEAVDDSQLPKDRFSAERLKGVDSTLKIQPAELGDSAVYLCASSPRSGTYNEQFFGPGTRLTVL.